A selection of T cell receptor beta chains follows, all from one sample in a study of CD8 T cells in Susac syndrome. TCRdb independently ran MiXCR on the immunoSEQ multiplex PCR reads; one entry per CDR3 protein. Of about 440,000 distinct CDR3 sequences in the sample, 75% to 90% are singletons; the top ten hold more than 0.09%. The sequencing sample was made of CD8+ T cells from PBMCs. Receptor source: a human donor with multiple sclerosis. The CDR3 runs from the conserved cysteine through the conserved F or W. A D gene is named only where the DNA matches it firmly.

cdr3_aa: CASSISDSYNEQFF
cdr3_nt: TGTGCCAGTAGTATCAGCGACTCCTACAATGAGCAGTTCTTC
v_call: TRBV19
j_call: TRBJ2-1
d_call: .

cdr3_aa: CASAGLSNIQYF
cdr3_nt: TGTGCCAGCGCAGGCCTTTCAAACATTCAGTACTTC
v_call: TRBV6-5
j_call: TRBJ2-4
d_call: .

cdr3_aa: CASSLGDTEQYF
cdr3_nt: TGCGCCAGCAGCTTGGGAGACACCGAGCAGTACTTC
v_call: TRBV5-1
j_call: TRBJ2-7
d_call: .

cdr3_aa: CASSPRDRIQETQYF
cdr3_nt: TGTGCCAGCAGCCCACGGGACAGGATCCAAGAGACCCAGTACTTC
v_call: TRBV7-9
j_call: TRBJ2-5
d_call: TRBD1

cdr3_aa: CASSPTRSPRRNTEAFF
cdr3_nt: TGTGCCAGCTCACCTACCCGGAGTCCTCGGAGAAACACTGAAGCTTTCTTT
v_call: TRBV18
j_call: TRBJ1-1
d_call: .

cdr3_aa: CASSLEAQDEQFF
cdr3_nt: TGTGCCAGCAGTTTAGAGGCTCAGGATGAGCAGTTCTTC
v_call: TRBV12-3/TRBV12-4
j_call: TRBJ2-1
d_call: .

cdr3_aa: CASSPSPGQRLYGYTF
cdr3_nt: TGTGCCAGCAGTCCCTCCCCGGGACAGAGGCTCTATGGCTACACCTTC
v_call: TRBV6-1
j_call: TRBJ1-2
d_call: TRBD1

cdr3_aa: CASSPGIAGLNEQFF
cdr3_nt: TGTGCCAGCAGCCCCGGGATAGCGGGATTAAATGAGCAGTTCTTC
v_call: TRBV5-4
j_call: TRBJ2-1
d_call: TRBD2

cdr3_aa: CASTRASDTQYF
cdr3_nt: TGTGCCAGCACCCGCGCGTCGGATACGCAGTATTTT
v_call: TRBV7-9
j_call: TRBJ2-3
d_call: .

cdr3_aa: CSARDAALAGANYSYNEQFF
cdr3_nt: TGCAGTGCTAGAGACGCCGCGCTAGCGGGGGCAAACTATTCCTACAATGAGCAGTTCTTC
v_call: TRBV20-1
j_call: TRBJ2-1
d_call: TRBD2

cdr3_aa: CASSHVTWTDQNTEAFF
cdr3_nt: TGCGCCAGCAGCCATGTGACATGGACAGATCAGAACACTGAAGCTTTCTTT
v_call: TRBV4-1
j_call: TRBJ1-1
d_call: .

cdr3_aa: CAISGLQGQIYEQYF
cdr3_nt: TGTGCCATCAGCGGTCTACAGGGACAGATCTACGAGCAGTACTTC
v_call: TRBV10-3
j_call: TRBJ2-7
d_call: TRBD1

cdr3_aa: CASSSPNDRAGEQYF
cdr3_nt: TGTGCCAGCAGCTCTCCAAACGACAGGGCAGGGGAGCAGTACTTC
v_call: TRBV5-6
j_call: TRBJ2-7
d_call: TRBD1

cdr3_aa: CASAGTGIKNTEAFF
cdr3_nt: TGTGCCAGCGCCGGGACAGGGATTAAGAACACTGAAGCTTTCTTT
v_call: TRBV19
j_call: TRBJ1-1
d_call: TRBD1

cdr3_aa: CASSALLPSASYEQYF
cdr3_nt: TGTGCCAGCAGCGCACTCCTCCCTAGCGCTTCCTACGAGCAGTACTTC
v_call: TRBV7-8
j_call: TRBJ2-7
d_call: .